The source of this TCR beta chain is a study of blood T cell repertoires in COVID-19. Germline trimming cut 7 bases from V and 5 bases from J; bases unmatched to any gene: 8. This CDR3 comprises 14 residues. Germline loops: CDR1 MNHNY, CDR2 SVGAGI (reference sequence). Sequencing used immunoSEQ multiplex PCR; TCRdb keeps in-frame clones, though not all of them. The table records roughly 73,000 clones, roughly 87% of them present only once. This chain links TRBV6-6 with TRBJ2-7; 10 nucleotides line up with TRBD2. This sequence was found in a woman of 80 years or more with active or convalescent COVID-19. The sequencing sample was made of peripheral blood. CDR3 sequence reads: CASTPSGGSHEQYF. In nucleotides, the CDR3 is TGTGCCAGCACCCCTAGCGGGGGTTCCCACGAGCAGTACTTC.